The 12 T cell receptor beta chains below come from one sample, sequenced in a study of shared clonotypes between healthy human individuals. Generated by immunoSEQ multiplex PCR, the TCRdb table keeps only in-frame clones and is missing some. The repertoire has some 630,000 clones, around 96% of them found once; the top ten carry about 0.12%. CD45RO negativity and positive selection for CCR7 defined naive CD8 cells, a population that excluded terminally differentiated effector memory CD45RA+ cells. Sample: naive CD8+ T cells sorted from blood. These receptor sequences come from a woman aged 25 to 39 in good health.

The V call is TRBV4-1, the J call TRBJ2-2; TRBD2 is a possible D gene (5 bases). Between the trimmed V and J ends, which lost 1 base and 6 bases, there was a span of 9 bases. Germline CDR1 is MGHRA and CDR2 is YSYEKL. This CDR3 has 14 residues. The DNA for the CDR3 is TGCGCCAGCAGCCAAGCCGGGATGGCCGGGGAGCTGTTTTTT. Translated, it gives CASSQAGMAGELFF.

The rearrangement joins TRBV13 to TRBJ2-7; D is undetermined. The ends were cut back, 2 bases at V and 0 bases at J, with 2 bases in the middle. CDR3 length: 12 amino acids. Germline assignment: CDR1 PRHDT and CDR2 FYEKMQ (reference sequence). The CDR3 reads CASSLYSYEQYF. The DNA of the CDR3 is TGTGCCAGCAGCTTATACTCCTACGAGCAGTACTTC.

The chain combines TRBV5-4 with TRBJ2-5; D may be TRBD1 (6 bases). V lost 3 bases, J lost 1 base, and 13 bases lay in between. Germline V gives CDR1 SGHNT, CDR2 YYREEE (reference sequence). The CDR3 extends over 15 amino acids. The CDR3 coding sequence is TGTGCCAGCAGCTCAAGCAGGGGATTCCAAGAGACCCAGTACTTC. It translates to CASSSSRGFQETQYF.

The chain couples TRBV6-1 to TRBJ1-1, with 7 bases fitting TRBD1. Germline CDR1 is MNHNS and CDR2 is SASEGT. The CDR3 sequence is 14 residues long. With V trimmed by 4 bases and J by 3 bases, 5 bases remained unmatched. Here the CDR3 DNA reads TGTGCCAGCAGTGCCTCAGGGGGGGACACTGAAGCTTTCTTT. This gives the protein CASSASGGDTEAFF.

Remarks on this clone: This CDR3 is also generated by other DNA sequences in the sample. This chain joins TRBV2 and TRBJ1-5, with a possible D match to TRBD1 (5 bases). Trimming removed 4 bases from V and 0 bases from J, with 7 bases in between. Germline V gene sequence: CDR1 SNHLY, CDR2 FYNNEI. The CDR3 loop spans 14 amino acids. The CDR3 DNA reads as TGTGCCAGCAGTGGGGGCGGTAGCAATCAGCCCCAGCATTTT. This translates into CASSGGGSNQPQHF.

The chain employs TRBV28 and TRBJ2-1; unclear D gene. Trimming took off 1 base at V and 0 bases at J, with 10 bases between the two ends. Germline CDR1 is MDHEN and CDR2 is SYDVKM. The CDR3 consists of 16 residues. CDR3 residues: CASSLSTRVSYNEQFF. CDR3 DNA: TGTGCCAGCAGTTTATCAACTCGCGTCTCCTACAATGAGCAGTTCTTC.

The chain uses TRBV7-9 and TRBJ2-7; no reliable D call. V was trimmed by 10 bases and J by 6 bases, leaving 13 bases between them. Per the germline V gene, CDR1 is SEHNR and CDR2 is FQNEAQ (reference sequence). The CDR3 runs 11 residues. The CDR3 region is CATQGGAEQYF. The DNA for the CDR3 is TGTGCCACTCAAGGCGGTGCCGAGCAGTACTTC.

J is TRBJ2-7 and V is TRBV9; D call uncertain. There are 14 residues in the CDR3. Trimming took off 0 bases at V and 5 bases at J, with 12 bases between the two ends. The germline V gene has CDR1 SGDLS and CDR2 YYNGEE. CDR3 DNA: TGTGCCAGCAGCGTAGCAGAGTTTTTGGACGAGCAGTACTTC. Residues: CASSVAEFLDEQYF.

The chain joins TRBV15 to TRBJ1-5; D is uncertain. V was shortened by 0 bases and J by 5 bases, with 8 bases between the two germline ends. The germline CDR1 and CDR2 sequences are LNHNV and YYDKDF (reference sequence). The CDR3 has 14 amino acids. The chain's CDR3 is CATSRDSSHQPQHF. CDR3 coding DNA: TGTGCCACCAGCAGAGATTCGAGCCATCAGCCCCAGCATTTT.

The chain uses TRBV6-5 and TRBJ2-1; 9 bases match TRBD1. Per the germline V gene, CDR1 is MNHEY and CDR2 is SVGAGI. The J segment lost 3 bases and the V segment lost 4 bases, leaving 4 bases of the junction unmatched. The CDR3 is made up of 15 amino acids. This chain's CDR3 is CASSSGTGNYNEQFF. The CDR3 nucleotides read TGTGCCAGCAGTTCCGGGACAGGGAACTACAATGAGCAGTTCTTC.

The chain employs TRBV5-4 and TRBJ2-7, with D hard to call. This CDR3 has 12 residues. The germline V and J ends were trimmed by 3 bases and 4 bases, with 8 bases remaining between them. In germline, CDR1 is SGHNT, CDR2 YYREEE (reference sequence). The CDR3 loop is CASSSYEYEQYF. The CDR3 bases are TGTGCCAGCAGCTCCTATGAGTACGAGCAGTACTTC.

The V call is TRBV28, the J call TRBJ2-3; TRBD2 matches 8 bases. Trimming took 3 bases from V and 5 from J; bases not matched to a gene: 7. This CDR3 is 15 amino acids long. Germline V gives CDR1 MDHEN, CDR2 SYDVKM. CDR3 sequence reads: CASSFIAGGQDTQYF. The CDR3 coding sequence is TGTGCCAGCAGTTTTATTGCGGGAGGACAAGATACGCAGTATTTT. Filled out from reference TRBV28 and TRBJ2-3, the complete variable domain reads DVKVTQSSRYLVKRTGEKVFLECVQDMDHENMFWYRQDPGLGLRLIYFSYDVKMKEKGDIPEGYSVSREKKERFSLILESASTNQTSMYLCASSFIAGGQDTQYFGPGTRLTVL.